Described below is a single TCR beta chain sequence and its context. The data originate from a study of blood T cell repertoires in COVID-19. Study details: Material from acute and convalescent COVID-19 was sourced from the United States, Italy and Spain. T cells, B-cell-depleted T cells, or PBMCs supplied cDNA or gDNA.

Data came from immunoSEQ multiplex PCR; TCRdb stores just in-frame clones and leaves some out. The sample lists more than 45,000 clones, 85% to 90% occurring once. The CDR3 runs to 15 residues. Trimming pared 3 bases from V and 2 bases from J, leaving 11 bases between. CDR1 is SGHNT, CDR2 YENEEA, per germline. Sequences were obtained from peripheral blood. V and J are TRBV11-3 and TRBJ2-1; perhaps TRBD2 as D (5 bases). This TCR was recovered from a human donor in a cohort sampled during active COVID-19. The CDR3 loop reads CASSFPGTPYNEQFF. The CDR3 nucleotides read TGTGCCAGCAGCTTCCCGGGAACCCCCTACAATGAGCAGTTCTTC. The full variable domain, in which reference TRBV11-3 and TRBJ2-1 provide the parts outside the CDR3, is EAGVVQSPRYKIIEKKQPVAFWCNPISGHNTLYWYLQNLGQGPELLIRYENEEAVDDSQLPKDRFSAERLKGVDSTLKIQPAELGDSAVYLCASSFPGTPYNEQFFGPGTRLTVL.